Shown below are 8 T cell receptor beta chains from a single sample sequenced in a study of blood T cell repertoires in COVID-19. Assay used: immunoSEQ multiplex PCR; TCRdb lists only in-frame clones, some missing. This table has approximately 96,000 clones, 90% appearing once. The specimen was peripheral blood. The source is a man in his fifties or sixties with acute or convalescent COVID-19.

The J gene is TRBJ2-3, the V gene TRBV3-1 (or the pseudogene TRBV3-2), with D possibly being TRBD1 (5 bases). Germline CDR1 and CDR2: LGHDT and YNNKEL (reference sequence). V was shortened by 1 base and J by 2 bases, with 10 bases between the two germline ends. The CDR3 consists of 15 residues. The CDR3 DNA is TGTGCCAGCAGCCAAGGCCAAGGGGCCACAGATACGCAGTATTTT. Amino acids: CASSQGQGATDTQYF.

V usage is TRBV4-1 and J usage is TRBJ2-3; tentative D call: TRBD2 (6 bases). Looked up from germline, CDR1 is MGHRA and CDR2 is YSYEKL. This CDR3 region has 15 residues. Trimming took off 0 bases at V and 5 bases at J, with 12 bases between the two ends. The CDR3 bases are TGCGCCAGCAGCCAAGACCCCCGGGGGTTAGATACGCAGTATTTT. Its translation is CASSQDPRGLDTQYF.

In its sample, this clone was seen once. The chain couples TRBV9 to TRBJ2-3, with D possibly being TRBD2 (5 bases). This CDR3 comprises 15 residues. V dropped 0 bases and J dropped 2 bases, with 10 bases sitting between them. Germline-derived CDR1 and CDR2 are SGDLS and YYNGEE. The DNA for the CDR3 is TGTGCCAGCAGCGTAGCTGGCGGGTCCACAGATACGCAGTATTTT. It codes for CASSVAGGSTDTQYF.

The V gene is TRBV4-2, the J gene TRBJ1-1, with D perhaps matching TRBD1 (6 bases). The CDR3 runs to 15 residues. Looked up from germline, CDR1 is LGHNA and CDR2 is YNFKEQ. V was shortened by 4 bases and J by 3 bases, with 15 bases between the two germline ends. CDR3 residues: CASSPEKGGDTEAFF. DNA of the CDR3: TGTGCCAGCAGCCCTGAGAAGGGGGGGGACACTGAAGCTTTCTTT.

This clone is a singleton in its sample. The chain employs TRBV2 and TRBJ2-3; the D is unclear. V lost 7 bases to trimming and J lost 0 bases, with 11 bases between them. The length of the CDR3 is 14 residues. CDR1 SNHLY and CDR2 FYNNEI come from the germline V gene. CDR3 bases: TGTGCCAGCAACTCCGATCTGAGCACAGATACGCAGTATTTT. This sequence encodes CASNSDLSTDTQYF.

This rearrangement joins TRBV3-1 (or the pseudogene TRBV3-2) to TRBJ1-1; TRBD1 might be the D (6 bases). The CDR3 has 14 amino acids. Trimming stripped 5 bases from V and 1 base from J, with 11 bases between. Germline CDR1 reads LGHDT; CDR2 reads YNNKEL (reference sequence). CDR3 sequence (DNA): TGTGCCAGCAGCATCCGGGACAAGAACACTGAAGCTTTCTTT. It yields the protein CASSIRDKNTEAFF.

The chain combines TRBV1 with TRBJ2-7; TRBD2 is the table's D call and was not checked against the DNA. TRBV1 is given as a pseudogene. The CDR3 runs to 15 residues. CDR3 DNA: TGCACCAGCAGCCAGCGCCTAGCGACGTCCTACGAGCAGTACTTC. It is translated as CTSSQRLATSYEQYF.

This clone was detected only a few times. The V and J genes are TRBV19 and TRBJ2-1; the match to TRBD2 covers 7 bases. Trimming removed 2 bases from V and 9 bases from J; junction bases left unmatched: 10. CDR1 and CDR2 (germline): LNHDA, SQIVND (reference sequence). This CDR3 comprises 15 residues. The CDR3 region is CASSISGAGWREQFF. The CDR3 coding sequence is TGTGCCAGTAGTATAAGCGGGGCAGGGTGGCGTGAGCAGTTCTTC.